The 24 T cell receptor beta chains presented below share a single source sample, sequenced in a study of cytomegalovirus exposure and HLA in healthy donors. The primer mix had 60 Vbeta and 13 Jbeta primers. Assay used: immunoSEQ multiplex PCR; TCRdb lists only in-frame clones, some missing. The table includes some 130,000 clones, approximately 84% detected once. Sequenced sample: PBMCs. The origin of the receptors is a woman aged 18 to 35 in good health and CMV-seronegative.

DNA for the CDR3: TGCGCCAGCAGCGCCTCAGGGGGCTACGAGCAGTACTTC. As protein: CASSASGGYEQYF. The chain carries TRBV10-1 and TRBJ2-7, with 7 positions matching TRBD1. This CDR3 contains 13 residues. With V trimmed by 6 bases and J by 3 bases, 5 bases remained unmatched. The V gene's germline CDR1 is WNHNN and CDR2 SYGVQD (reference sequence).

This clone has just a few counts. This sequence joins TRBV4-1 and TRBJ2-1; 8 bases align to TRBD2. The CDR3 is made up of 17 amino acids. V lost 4 bases to trimming and J lost 8 bases; unmatched junction nucleotides: 16. The germline CDR1 and CDR2 sequences are MGHRA and YSYEKL. CDR3 protein: CASSLSFSGEGDDEQFF. The CDR3 nucleotides are TGCGCCAGCAGCCTTTCTTTTAGCGGGGAGGGTGACGATGAGCAGTTCTTC.

The genes are TRBV29-1 and TRBJ2-1; TRBD1 matches 10 bases. Trimming took 7 bases from V and 3 from J; bases not matched to a gene: 18. The CDR3 sequence is 18 residues long. CDR1 SQVTM and CDR2 ANQGSEA come from the germline V gene. CDR3 coding DNA: TGCAGCGCGGCCGACAGGGGGCTAGCGGGTGAAATCTACAATGAGCAGTTCTTC. Protein product: CSAADRGLAGEIYNEQFF.

The CDR3 DNA sequence: TGTGCCATCAGTGAGTCGATGAGGAGCACTGAAGCTTTCTTT. Its translation is CAISESMRSTEAFF. V usage is TRBV10-3 and J usage is TRBJ1-1; D ambiguous. From germline, CDR1 is ENHRY and CDR2 SYGVKD. The CDR3 contains 14 residues. V lost 0 bases to trimming and J lost 4 bases, with 9 bases between them.

V gene TRBV2 combines with J gene TRBJ1-2; the D gene is possibly TRBD1 (5 bases). The CDR3 is 13 amino acids. V gave up 6 bases and J gave up 3 bases, with 11 bases separating them. Germline V CDR1 and CDR2: SNHLY, FYNNEI. DNA for the CDR3: TGTGCCAGCAGGCGGGGAGGGGACTATGGCTACACCTTC. Its protein product is CASRRGGDYGYTF.

The gene calls are TRBV25-1 and TRBJ2-3; D is ambiguous. CDR3 length: 18 amino acids. CDR1 MGHDK and CDR2 SYGVNS come from the germline V gene. V lost 1 base and J 0 bases, leaving 17 bases between the germline ends. The CDR3 nucleotides read TGTGCCAGCAGTGAATCATTCCCGGCTAGTCGAAGCACAGATACGCAGTATTTT. This gives the protein CASSESFPASRSTDTQYF.

This clone was seen a handful of times. The chain employs TRBV6-6 and TRBJ2-7; a weak D match, TRBD1 (5 bases). The CDR3 length is 16 residues. Germline CDR1 MNHNY, CDR2 SVGAGI (reference sequence). The ends were cut back, 7 bases at V and 5 bases at J, with 24 bases in the middle. CDR3 in amino acids: CASTHFRVGKLNEQYF. The CDR3 DNA is TGTGCCAGCACCCACTTCAGGGTGGGGAAACTAAACGAGCAGTACTTC.

This clone was picked up many times. This chain uses TRBV6-7 with TRBJ2-4; D call uncertain. TRBV6-7 counts as an open reading frame of uncertain function. This CDR3 has 15 residues. Trimming removed 3 bases from V and 1 base from J, with 10 bases in between. The CDR3 spells CASSYLGRAKNIQYF. As DNA, the CDR3 is TGTGCCAGCAGTTATCTAGGTAGGGCCAAAAACATTCAGTACTTC.

The chain combines TRBV2 with TRBJ2-7; D is perhaps TRBD2 (6 bases). Trimming pared 7 bases from V and 0 bases from J, leaving 10 bases between. Per germline, CDR1 SNHLY and CDR2 FYNNEI. The CDR3 extends over 13 amino acids. The CDR3 sequence: CASTGSVSYEQYF. The CDR3 coding sequence is TGTGCCAGCACCGGGAGCGTCTCCTACGAGCAGTACTTC.

This chain uses TRBV30 with TRBJ1-2; D uncertain. CDR3 length equals 12 residues. V lost 0 bases and J 5 bases, leaving 7 bases between the germline ends. CDR1 GTSNPN and CDR2 SVGIG come from the germline V gene (reference sequence). CDR3 nucleotides: TGTGCCTGGAGTGTACTCCTGTATGGCTACACCTTC. Its protein product is CAWSVLLYGYTF.

The rearrangement joins TRBV6-5 to TRBJ2-7, with D possibly being TRBD2 (6 bases). The V gene's germline CDR1 is MNHEY and CDR2 SVGAGI. With 3 bases removed from V and 0 bases from J, the gap between germline ends came to 12 bases. CDR3 length: 15 amino acids. The CDR3 reads CASSYLARSSYEQYF. The CDR3 nucleotides read TGTGCCAGCAGTTATCTAGCGCGAAGCTCCTACGAGCAGTACTTC.

The chain links TRBV5-8 to TRBJ2-3, with no clear D. V gave up 6 bases and J gave up 9 bases, with 11 bases separating them. Per germline, CDR1 SGHTS and CDR2 YDEGEE. The CDR3 spans 11 residues. In nucleotides, the CDR3 is TGTGCCAGCACCCCGCCCGGGACGCAGTATTTT. The encoded protein is CASTPPGTQYF.

The V gene is TRBV30, the J gene TRBJ1-4; D remains ambiguous. Trimming took 6 bases from V and 0 from J, leaving 8 bases between them. The CDR3 has 13 residues. Germline V gene sequence: CDR1 GTSNPN, CDR2 SVGIG (reference sequence). The CDR3 loop reads CACSTATNEKLFF. As DNA, the CDR3 is TGTGCCTGTAGTACAGCAACTAATGAAAAACTGTTTTTT.

The V and J genes are TRBV11-3 and TRBJ2-1; the match to TRBD2 covers 7 bases. Germline lookup yields CDR1 SGHNT and CDR2 YENEEA. The CDR3 contains 16 residues. Trimming removed 5 bases from V and 0 bases from J; junction bases left unmatched: 7. CDR3 DNA: TGTGCCAGCAGCATCGGGGGGTCTAGCTCCTACAATGAGCAGTTCTTC. Translating it yields CASSIGGSSSYNEQFF. The full variable domain, rest sourced from reference TRBV11-3 and TRBJ2-1, is EAGVVQSPRYKIIEKKQPVAFWCNPISGHNTLYWYLQNLGQGPELLIRYENEEAVDDSQLPKDRFSAERLKGVDSTLKIQPAELGDSAVYLCASSIGGSSSYNEQFFGPGTRLTVL.

The rearrangement joins TRBV19 to TRBJ2-2; D might be TRBD1 (5 bases). This CDR3 is built from 14 residues. V lost 7 bases and J 4 bases, leaving 13 bases between the germline ends. In germline, CDR1 is LNHDA, CDR2 SQIVND (reference sequence). CDR3 in DNA: TGTGCCAGTACCCCTTCAGGGTTCACCGGGGAGCTGTTTTTT. Translating gives CASTPSGFTGELFF.

CDR3 loop: CASSQGGDEQYF. DNA of the CDR3: TGTGCCAGTAGTCAAGGGGGGGACGAGCAGTACTTC. The chain couples TRBV19 to TRBJ2-7; maybe TRBD2 (7 bases). The V end lost 5 bases, the J end lost 5 bases, and 10 bases lay between the germline ends. Per germline, CDR1 LNHDA and CDR2 SQIVND (reference sequence). The CDR3 is 12 residues long.

The chain couples TRBV27 to TRBJ1-5, with 9 bases that match TRBD1. Germline V lookup: CDR1 MNHEY, CDR2 SMNVEV (reference sequence). After removal of 6 bases from V and 3 bases from J, the junction contained 15 bases not matched to a gene. This CDR3 spans 18 amino acids. Here the CDR3 DNA reads TGTGCCAGCAGGCCTAACAGGGGGCCTTCTTTCTACAATCAGCCCCAGCATTTT. Amino acid sequence: CASRPNRGPSFYNQPQHF.

The J gene is TRBJ2-5, the V gene TRBV30, with 11 positions matching TRBD2. Trimming at V came to 0 bases and at J to 7 bases, leaving 10 bases not matched to a gene. Per the germline V gene, CDR1 is GTSNPN and CDR2 is SVGIG (reference sequence). CDR3 length: 16 residues. The CDR3 coding sequence is TGTGCCTGGAGTGTTTCTAGCGGGAGGCAGAGAGGGACCCAGTACTTC. Residues: CAWSVSSGRQRGTQYF.

This chain links TRBV9 with TRBJ2-7; the match to TRBD2 covers 9 bases. Germline assignment: CDR1 SGDLS and CDR2 YYNGEE. The CDR3 length is 18 residues. J lost 4 bases, V lost 0 bases, and 14 bases had no gene match. The CDR3 sequence: CASSVASPGLAGVYEQYF. CDR3 in DNA: TGTGCCAGCAGCGTAGCTAGTCCAGGATTAGCGGGAGTTTACGAGCAGTACTTC.

The chain's CDR3 is CAISDWGRVNEQYF. The CDR3 DNA follows: TGTGCCATCAGTGATTGGGGGAGGGTCAACGAGCAGTACTTC. This chain links TRBV10-3 with TRBJ2-7; TRBD2 matches 7 bases. This CDR3 is built from 14 residues. Germline V CDR1 and CDR2: ENHRY, SYGVKD. V lost 3 bases and J lost 5; bases outside the gene matches: 7.

The chain couples TRBV5-4 to TRBJ2-6; D might be TRBD1 (5 bases). Per the germline V gene, CDR1 is SGHNT and CDR2 is YYREEE (reference sequence). The ends were cut back, 0 bases at V and 0 bases at J, with 7 bases in the middle. The CDR3 has 16 amino acids. The CDR3 DNA reads TGTGCCAGCAGCTTGGCCAGGGCCTCTGGGGCCAACGTCCTGACTTTC. Translating it yields CASSLARASGANVLTF.

This clone was counted only a few times. V and J are TRBV6-1 and TRBJ2-3; D is uncertain. Germline CDR1 MNHNS, CDR2 SASEGT. CDR3 length equals 11 residues. V lost 4 bases and J lost 4, with 3 bases in between. Written as DNA, the CDR3 is TGTGCCAGCAGTGGAGCAGATACGCAGTATTTT. It yields the protein CASSGADTQYF.

The DNA for the CDR3 is TGTGCCAGCAGCGGAACTAGCTACCCCAGGGATGAGCAGTTCTTC. Amino acid sequence: CASSGTSYPRDEQFF. J is TRBJ2-1 and V is TRBV4-2, with D possibly being TRBD2 (6 bases). This CDR3 is built from 15 residues. V was trimmed by 5 bases and J by 8 bases, leaving 19 bases between them. Germline V gene sequence: CDR1 LGHNA, CDR2 YNFKEQ.

The chain carries TRBV30 and TRBJ1-5; D unresolved. Trimming took 4 bases from V and 0 from J, leaving 16 bases between them. CDR1 and CDR2 (germline): GTSNPN, SVGIG (reference sequence). The CDR3 sequence is 16 residues long. CDR3 residues: CAWTPPWAYSNQPQHF. The CDR3 DNA follows: TGTGCCTGGACTCCCCCTTGGGCCTATAGCAATCAGCCCCAGCATTTT.